This entry describes one TCR beta chain. Its antigen is undetermined. V gave up 2 bases and J gave up 7 bases, with 6 bases separating them. Germline assignment: CDR1 MDHEN and CDR2 SYDVKM. The CDR3 extends over 12 amino acids. The repertoire was sequenced with immunoSEQ multiplex PCR; TCRdb's copy has only in-frame clones and lacks some. The table lists some 120,000 clones, more than 80% of them singletons, with 5% to 6.5% in the top ten. The entry originates in a study of T cell responses to AZD1222 COVID-19 vaccine. Study findings and constraints: Clonal diversity was possibly underestimated; the donors were predominantly white British and more often female. Spike-specific TCR breadth and depth rose after two AZD1222 doses.

The clonotype comes from an adult in good health. The chain has TRBV28 and TRBJ1-5; maybe TRBD1 (5 bases). This sample comprised peripheral blood, obtained on day 0 of AZD1222 vaccination. CDR3 amino acids: CASSLAGQPQHF. For the CDR3, the DNA is TGTGCCAGCAGTTTAGCAGGGCAGCCCCAGCATTTT.